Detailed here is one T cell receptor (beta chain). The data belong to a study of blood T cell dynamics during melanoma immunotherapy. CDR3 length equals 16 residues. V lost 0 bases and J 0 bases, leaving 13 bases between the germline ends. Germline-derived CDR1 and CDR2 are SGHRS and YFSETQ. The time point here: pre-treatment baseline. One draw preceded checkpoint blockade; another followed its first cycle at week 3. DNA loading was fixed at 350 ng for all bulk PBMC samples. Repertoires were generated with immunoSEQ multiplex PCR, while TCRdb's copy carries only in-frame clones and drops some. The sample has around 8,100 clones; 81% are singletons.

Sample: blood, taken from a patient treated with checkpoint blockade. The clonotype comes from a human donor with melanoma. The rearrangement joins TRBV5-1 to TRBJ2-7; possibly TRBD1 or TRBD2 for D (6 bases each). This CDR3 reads CASSLAAGHLSYEQYF. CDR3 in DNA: TGCGCCAGCAGCTTGGCCGCGGGACATCTCTCCTACGAGCAGTACTTC.